Listed below are T cell receptor beta chains from one sample, sequenced in a study of blood T cells in healthy people across ages. TCRdb re-derived calls from the 5' RACE reads in MiXCR, one entry per CDR3 protein. The sample holds fewer than 2,000,000 distinct CDR3 sequences, 30% to 40% seen once. Sequences were obtained from blood. The receptors come from a human donor in good health. Each CDR3 is given with its conserved first and last residue. Fields, in order: D gene, J gene, V gene, clone size, CDR3 protein, CDR3 DNA. D genes are given only for firm matches. Rows may omit the clone size; those that give it use once, few, many or a size class.

TRBD1	TRBJ2-5	TRBV28	.	CASSLSSDRGREETQYF	TGTGCCAGCAGTTTATCCTCGGACAGGGGTAGGGAAGAGACCCAGTACTTC
.	TRBJ1-1	TRBV10-3	.	CAISDSAYTEAFF	TGTGCCATCAGTGATTCAGCTTACACTGAAGCTTTCTTT
TRBD2	TRBJ2-5	TRBV6-5	few	CASSYSSGGKETQYF	TGTGCCAGCAGTTACTCTTCCGGGGGGAAAGAGACCCAGTACTTC
.	TRBJ2-3	TRBV5-1	few	CASSLGTPGSGSGTDTQYF	TGCGCCAGCAGCTTGGGTACCCCCGGGTCGGGTAGTGGCACAGATACGCAGTATTTT
TRBD1	TRBJ1-1	TRBV5-1	.	CASSWGTGRTEAFF	TGCGCCAGCAGCTGGGGGACAGGGAGGACTGAAGCTTTCTTT
TRBD1	TRBJ2-7	TRBV7-3	few	CASSLMGQGANEQYF	TGTGCCAGCAGCTTAATGGGTCAGGGGGCCAACGAGCAGTACTTC
TRBD2	TRBJ2-5	TRBV19	.	CASSMAGGYQETQYF	TGTGCCAGTAGTATGGCGGGGGGGTACCAAGAGACCCAGTACTTC
.	TRBJ1-2	TRBV7-2	.	CASSLGMNRYNYGYTF	TGTGCCAGCAGCCTGGGAATGAACAGATATAACTATGGCTACACCTTC
TRBD2	TRBJ2-7	TRBV7-2	few	CASSLELAPSTYEQYF	TGTGCCAGCAGCTTGGAACTAGCGCCCTCGACCTACGAGCAGTACTTC
.	TRBJ1-1	TRBV7-2	few	CASSLGPLNTEAFF	TGTGCCAGCAGTTTAGGACCGCTGAACACTGAAGCTTTCTTT
TRBD2	TRBJ2-3	TRBV6-2/TRBV6-3	few	CASSYYTLTPSGGPTDTQYF	TGTGCCAGCAGTTACTATACTTTGACACCTAGCGGGGGACCCACAGATACGCAGTATTTT
.	TRBJ2-1	TRBV9	.	CASSVADFPGFEQFF	TGTGCCAGCAGCGTAGCAGACTTCCCGGGCTTCGAGCAGTTCTTC
.	TRBJ1-2	TRBV4-2	.	CASSQDRTDSHYGYTF	TGTGCCAGCAGCCAAGATCGGACAGACTCCCACTATGGCTACACCTTC
.	TRBJ2-7	TRBV7-2	.	CASSLRLGTTYEQYF	TGTGCCAGCAGCTTAAGGCTGGGGACGACCTACGAGCAGTACTTC
.	TRBJ2-1	TRBV6-5	few	CASSRLPRGQDEQFF	TGTGCCAGCAGCCGCCTCCCGCGGGGCCAGGATGAGCAGTTCTTC
TRBD2	TRBJ2-4	TRBV20-1	.	CSAPPPLAGNEQYF	TGCAGTGCTCCCCCCCCGCTAGCGGGGAATGAGCAGTACTTC
.	TRBJ2-5	TRBV5-4	.	CASSPQPPQETQYF	TGTGCCAGCAGCCCCCAGCCCCCCCAAGAGACCCAGTACTTC
.	TRBJ2-3	TRBV29-1	few	CSVEGVGDTQYF	TGCAGCGTCGAGGGGGTTGGGGATACGCAGTATTTT
TRBD2	TRBJ2-7	TRBV7-9	.	CASSNREGKGGLLSYEQYF	TGTGCCAGCAGCAACCGGGAGGGGAAGGGAGGTTTATTATCCTACGAGCAGTACTTC
TRBD2	TRBJ2-5	TRBV5-1	few	CASSYIYRLAGQQETQYF	TGCGCCAGCAGCTACATATATCGACTAGCGGGTCAACAAGAGACCCAGTACTTC
.	TRBJ2-7	TRBV9	.	CASRGSSDSPHYEQYF	TGTGCCAGCAGAGGCAGCTCGGACTCCCCCCACTACGAGCAGTACTTC
.	TRBJ2-3	TRBV12-3/TRBV12-4	.	CASSCRGGVDAQYF	TGTGCCAGCAGTTGCAGAGGGGGAGTTGATGCGCAGTATTTT
.	TRBJ1-4	TRBV5-5	.	CASSLDSWNEKLFF	TGTGCCAGCAGCTTGGACAGCTGGAATGAAAAACTGTTTTTT
.	TRBJ1-2	TRBV25-1	.	CASSEFGQGGPGYTF	TGTGCCAGCAGTGAATTCGGGCAGGGTGGTCCTGGCTACACCTTC
TRBD1	TRBJ2-1	TRBV12-3/TRBV12-4	.	CASSSPGQAYNEQFF	TGTGCCAGCAGCTCCCCGGGACAGGCCTACAATGAGCAGTTCTTC
.	TRBJ2-3	TRBV27	few	CASSYYSPSSTDTQYF	TGTGCCAGCAGCTATTACAGCCCTTCTAGCACAGATACGCAGTATTTT
.	TRBJ2-7	TRBV18	.	CASSPYHGQDATYEQYF	TGTGCCAGCTCACCCTACCACGGCCAGGACGCTACCTACGAGCAGTACTTC
.	TRBJ1-2	TRBV7-9	few	CASSHGGGQAPNYGYTF	TGTGCCAGCAGCCATGGGGGTGGGCAGGCTCCTAACTATGGCTACACCTTC
.	TRBJ1-2	TRBV20-1	.	CSATGGGRPTNYGYTF	TGCAGTGCAACAGGAGGAGGCAGACCTACTAACTATGGCTACACCTTC
.	TRBJ1-6	TRBV5-1	few	CASTLGTNSPLHF	TGCGCCAGCACCTTGGGGACAAATTCACCCCTCCACTTT
TRBD1	TRBJ1-2	TRBV7-2	.	CASSFDRGLRYGYTF	TGTGCCAGCAGCTTCGACAGGGGGCTTCGGTATGGCTACACCTTC
TRBD2	TRBJ2-1	TRBV20-1	.	CSASTSDSVLNEQFF	TGCAGTGCTTCCACTAGCGATTCTGTCCTCAATGAGCAGTTCTTC
TRBD1	TRBJ2-1	TRBV12-3/TRBV12-4	few	CASSYTGDYEQFF	TGTGCCAGCAGTTATACAGGGGATTATGAGCAGTTCTTC
TRBD1	TRBJ2-3	TRBV4-3	.	CASSQGPSGTGGTDTQYF	TGCGCCAGCAGCCAAGGGCCAAGCGGGACAGGGGGCACAGATACGCAGTATTTT
.	TRBJ1-6	TRBV20-1	few	CSAQPGDHSPLHF	TGCAGTGCCCAACCGGGGGACCATTCACCCCTCCACTTT
.	TRBJ2-1	TRBV9	few	CASSVEGEQFF	TGTGCCAGCAGCGTAGAGGGTGAGCAGTTCTTC
.	TRBJ1-1	TRBV4-2	few	CASSQNRAPGEAFF	TGTGCCAGCAGCCAAAACAGGGCCCCGGGTGAAGCTTTCTTT